This TCR beta chain originates from a study of tumor-infiltrating lymphocytes in primary liver carcinoma. For the study at large: Read depth, roughly 3.65 to 7.5 million productive TCRbeta reads, did not differ significantly between tissues.

Study results and limitations: The difference in top-250-clone fraction between tumors and blood was significant, favoring tumors (p = 0.039).

Making TCR beta cDNA involved approximately 510 ng total RNA and a constant-region primer. Investigators got TCR beta libraries out of three nested multiplex PCR rounds, done with slightly modified ARM-PCR. TRBV1-TRBV30 forward primers paired with a C-beta reverse primer drove the first two PCR rounds, around 9 cycles each. TCRdb recomputed calls from the multiplex PCR reads with MiXCR, one row per CDR3 protein. The sample carries approximately 92,000 distinct CDR3 sequences, about 70% recorded once. A note on this clonotype: Its cognate antigen is unknown. The junction departs from the called germline gene at one end, perhaps through a read error.

Both RNA and DNA were isolated together from about 20-30 mg of bulk tissue that had not been sorted. The germline gives CDR1 SGHAT, CDR2 FQNNGV. This CDR3 is built from 13 residues. Specimen: liver tumor tissue from sampling region 5. Stated subset: tumor region T5, tumor centre. The chain recombines TRBV11-2 with TRBJ2-5; D is unresolved. This clonotype was sampled from a woman aged 55-70 years with primary liver carcinoma and hepatitis B virus infection. The CDR3 DNA is TGTACCAGTAGCATAGAATCCAAGGGGACCCAGTACTTC. Its translation: CTSSIESKGTQYF. Full variable domain (remainder filled in from reference TRBV11-2 and TRBJ2-5): EAGVAQSPRYKIIEKRQSVAFWCNPISGHATLYWYQQILGQGPKLLIQFQNNGVVDDSQLPKDRFSAERLKGVDSTLKIQPAKLEDSAVYLCTSSIESKGTQYFGPGTRLLVL.